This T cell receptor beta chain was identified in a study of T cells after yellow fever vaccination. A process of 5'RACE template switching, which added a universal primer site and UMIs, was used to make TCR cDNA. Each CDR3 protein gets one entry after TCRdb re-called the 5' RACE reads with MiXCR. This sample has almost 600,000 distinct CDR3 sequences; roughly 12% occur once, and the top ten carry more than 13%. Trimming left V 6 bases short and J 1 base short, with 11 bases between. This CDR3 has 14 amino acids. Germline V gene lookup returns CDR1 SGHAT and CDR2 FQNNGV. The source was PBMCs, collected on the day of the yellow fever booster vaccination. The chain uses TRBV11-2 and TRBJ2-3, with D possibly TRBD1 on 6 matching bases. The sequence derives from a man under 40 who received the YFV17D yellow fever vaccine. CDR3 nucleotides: TGTGCCAGCAGAACCGACAGGCGCACAGATACGCAGTATTTT. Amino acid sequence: CASRTDRRTDTQYF.